The rows below give T cell receptor beta chains drawn from one sample of a study of CD4 T cells in relation to SARS-CoV-2 and coronaviruses. Repertoires were generated with immunoSEQ multiplex PCR, while TCRdb's copy carries only in-frame clones and drops some. The sample has about 43,000 clones; around 80% are singletons. These receptors have no identified antigens. Sequenced: naive CD4+ T cells from PBMCs, cultured in vitro. Receptor source: an adult with COVID-19. The CDR3 runs from the conserved cysteine through the conserved F or W. The D gene is left open where the match is weak. Part of the rows lack a size; the others show once, few, many or a class for expanded clones.

v_gene	d_gene	j_gene	abundance	CDR3nt	CDR3aa
TRBV7-2	TRBD1	TRBJ2-2	few	TGTGCCAGCAGCCAAGGGGAAAGGGGGCAAAGGGGGGAGCTGTTTTTT	CASSQGERGQRGELFF
TRBV7-2	.	TRBJ2-6	.	TGTGCCAGCAGTTTAATTGGGGCCAACGTCCTGACTTTC	CASSLIGANVLTF
TRBV27	.	TRBJ2-7	.	TGTGCCAGCAGCCTGACTAGTACCTACGAGCAGTACTTC	CASSLTSTYEQYF
TRBV3-1/TRBV3-2	.	TRBJ1-4	.	TGTGCCAGCAGTGCTCAGAGGGATGAAAAACTGTTTTTT	CASSAQRDEKLFF
TRBV19	.	TRBJ2-1	.	TGTGCCAGTAGTGGGACTGGGCAAGATGAGCAGTTCTTC	CASSGTGQDEQFF
TRBV19	.	TRBJ2-1	.	TGTGCCAGTACCCTCTGGGGCGGCCACAATGAGCAGTTCTTC	CASTLWGGHNEQFF
TRBV5-1	.	TRBJ2-7	.	TGCGCCAGCAGCTTGGGGGGACCAACCTACGAGCAGTACTTC	CASSLGGPTYEQYF
TRBV6-5	.	TRBJ2-7	.	TGTGCCAGCAGTTACGGTCAAGGGTCCTACGAGCAGTACTTC	CASSYGQGSYEQYF
TRBV29-1	TRBD2	TRBJ2-3	.	TGCAGCGTTGATGGGGAAGGGCCGGGAGGTACAGATACGCAGTATTTT	CSVDGEGPGGTDTQYF
TRBV30	.	TRBJ1-1	once	TGTGCCTGGAGTATGGGGGGGAACACTGAAGCTTTCTTT	CAWSMGGNTEAFF
TRBV15	.	TRBJ2-2	.	TGTGCCACCAGCAGAGTTAGAGGGAGCGTCACCGGGGAGCTGTTTTTT	CATSRVRGSVTGELFF
TRBV28	TRBD2	TRBJ2-7	.	TGTGCCAGCAGTTCAACCTCGTCTGGGACTAGGAATTTTCGTTACGAGCAGTACTTC	CASSSTSSGTRNFRYEQYF
TRBV6-9	.	TRBJ1-5	.	TGTGCCAGCGGTTGGTGCCAGGGCGGGGGTCAGCCCCAGCATTTT	CASGWCQGGGQPQHF
TRBV18	TRBD2	TRBJ2-3	.	TGTGCCAGCTCACCGGGGCTAGCGGGAGGACCTGCGCAGTATTTT	CASSPGLAGGPAQYF
TRBV6-5	TRBD1	TRBJ2-5	.	TGTGCCAGCACCTCGGACAGGCAAGAGACCCAGTACTTC	CASTSDRQETQYF
TRBV3-1/TRBV3-2	TRBD2	TRBJ2-7	once	TGTGCCAGCAGCCACGGTGGTCGCGGGAGCTCCTACGAGCAGTACTTC	CASSHGGRGSSYEQYF
TRBV28	TRBD2	TRBJ2-1	.	TGTGCCAGCAGTTTCATAGCGGGAGACGCATGGTACAATGAGCAGTTCTTC	CASSFIAGDAWYNEQFF
TRBV5-1	.	TRBJ2-3	.	TGCGCCAGCAGCTTGGGCGCCTTCACAGATACGCAGTATTTT	CASSLGAFTDTQYF
TRBV6-5	TRBD2	TRBJ2-1	.	TGTGCCAGCAGCCCCGGACTAGCGGGTACCAATGAGCAGTTCTTC	CASSPGLAGTNEQFF
TRBV30	.	TRBJ1-4	.	TGTGCCTGGAGTGGTGGAGCGGTGAATGAAAAACTGTTTTTT	CAWSGGAVNEKLFF
TRBV7-8	.	TRBJ2-3	.	TGTGCCAGCAGCTTATGGACGAGGAGCACAGATACGCAGTATTTT	CASSLWTRSTDTQYF
TRBV12-2	.	TRBJ2-1	.	TGTGCAAGTCGCCCTAGAGGGGTCGAGCAGTTCTTC	CASRPRGVEQFF
TRBV19	TRBD1	TRBJ1-5	.	TGTGCCAGTAGTATAAGGAGGGGGCCTGAGCCCCAGCATTTT	CASSIRRGPEPQHF
TRBV2	TRBD1	TRBJ1-2	.	TGTGCCAGCAGACCCGGGACAGCTTATGGCTACACCTTC	CASRPGTAYGYTF
TRBV30	.	TRBJ2-7	.	TGTGCCTGGACAGGTGGTGGTTACGAGCAGTACTTC	CAWTGGGYEQYF
TRBV6-1	.	TRBJ1-6	.	TGTGCCAGCAGTGAAGAGGCAGGTTATAATTCACCCCTCCACTTT	CASSEEAGYNSPLHF
TRBV5-1	TRBD2	TRBJ2-2	.	TGCGCCAGCCAGCAGACTAGCGGGAACACCGGGGAGCTGTTTTTT	CASQQTSGNTGELFF
TRBV6-2/TRBV6-3	TRBD2	TRBJ2-1	.	TGTGCCAGCAGTTACCCCAGAGGGCGGGAGTTCTATGAGCAGTTCTTC	CASSYPRGREFYEQFF
TRBV27	TRBD1	TRBJ2-7	once	TGTGCCAGCAGTTTTGGGGTGGGGTGGGGAATCAAGACAGGGCGCTCCTACGAGCAGTACTTC	CASSFGVGWGIKTGRSYEQYF
TRBV4-1	.	TRBJ2-7	.	TGCGCCAGCAGCCCCCCGGTAAGGAGCTCCTACGAGCAGTACTTC	CASSPPVRSSYEQYF
TRBV9	.	TRBJ1-5	.	TGTGCCAGCAGCCCAAGGGGGGACCCCGGCGATCAGCCCCAGCATTTT	CASSPRGDPGDQPQHF
TRBV28	TRBD1	TRBJ2-7	.	TGTGCCAGCAGTATAAGACAGGGCAGCTCCTACGAGCAGTACTTC	CASSIRQGSSYEQYF
TRBV5-1	.	TRBJ2-3	.	TGCGCCAGCAGCTTGTTCGGGGGCACAGATACGCAGTATTTT	CASSLFGGTDTQYF
TRBV3-1/TRBV3-2	.	TRBJ2-7	.	TGTGCCAGCAGCCAAAGGGACTCCGGTGGGGAGCAGTACTTC	CASSQRDSGGEQYF
TRBV19	.	TRBJ2-1	.	TGTGCCAGTAGTATAGTACAAGGGCAGCTCAATGAGCAGTTCTTC	CASSIVQGQLNEQFF
TRBV3-1/TRBV3-2	TRBD2	TRBJ2-3	.	TGTGCCAGCACCCCCCCGGGACTAGCAAATACGCAGTATTTT	CASTPPGLANTQYF
TRBV19	.	TRBJ1-1	.	.	CASTSVSAEAFF
TRBV10-3	TRBD2	TRBJ2-3	.	TGTGCCATCAGGGAGACTAGCGGGAATACTGATACGCAGTATTTT	CAIRETSGNTDTQYF
TRBV7-9	.	TRBJ1-4	.	TGTGCCAGCAGCAGAGACCCGAGGGCTAATGAAAAACTGTTTTTT	CASSRDPRANEKLFF
TRBV29-1	TRBD1	TRBJ2-1	.	TGCAGCGTTCTCAAGGGGGCAGGGAATGAGCAGTTCTTC	CSVLKGAGNEQFF
TRBV27	TRBD1	TRBJ1-1	few	TGTGCCAGCAGTACTTTCAGGGGGGCCAACACTGAAGCTTTCTTT	CASSTFRGANTEAFF
TRBV3-1/TRBV3-2	.	TRBJ1-5	.	TGTGCCAGCAGCCAAGAACTAACAAACAATCAGCCCCAGCATTTT	CASSQELTNNQPQHF
TRBV5-1	TRBD1	TRBJ1-1	.	TGCGCCAGCAGCCTGGACAGGGCGGGGACTGAAGCTTTCTTT	CASSLDRAGTEAFF
TRBV5-4	TRBD2	TRBJ2-3	.	TGTGCCAGCAGCCGCCGGACTAGCGGGGCAGATACGCAGTATTTT	CASSRRTSGADTQYF
TRBV30	.	TRBJ2-7	.	TGTGCCTCCGTGGGTGGACACCACTACGAGCAGTACTTC	CASVGGHHYEQYF
TRBV19	TRBD2	TRBJ2-5	.	TGTGCCAGTAGCGGGACTAGCACTCAAGAGACCCAGTACTTC	CASSGTSTQETQYF
TRBV10-2	TRBD2	TRBJ2-1	.	TGCGCCAGCAGTGACACCCTTAGCGGGAGGATTTATGAGCAGTTCTTC	CASSDTLSGRIYEQFF
TRBV19	TRBD2	TRBJ2-1	.	TGTGCCAGTAGTATAGAACTAGCGAACTACAATGAGCAGTTCTTC	CASSIELANYNEQFF
TRBV7-8	TRBD2	TRBJ2-1	.	TGTGCCAGCAGCTTAGGAGCGGGAGTTCTTAATGAGCAGTTCTTC	CASSLGAGVLNEQFF
TRBV4-1	.	TRBJ1-2	.	TGCGCCAGCCGTCCCGGGTTTAATTATGGCTACACCTTC	CASRPGFNYGYTF
TRBV5-4	.	TRBJ2-7	.	TGTGCCAGCAGCTACGGCTACGAGCAGTACTTC	CASSYGYEQYF
TRBV7-9	.	TRBJ2-1	.	TGTGCCAGCAGCCAGGATGATAGGGGTTTTGAGCAGTTCTTC	CASSQDDRGFEQFF
TRBV27	.	TRBJ1-1	.	TGTGCCAGCAGTAGCTGGGGCCGCTTCGCTGAAGCTTTCTTT	CASSSWGRFAEAFF
TRBV5-5	.	TRBJ1-2	once	TGTGCCAGCAGCTTGGCTGCGACAGAACTACGAATTGGTTATGGCTACACCTTC	CASSLAATELRIGYGYTF
TRBV28	.	TRBJ1-2	few	TGTGCCAGCAGTCCTCTCGACAACTATGGCTACACCTTC	CASSPLDNYGYTF
TRBV19	TRBD1	TRBJ1-3	.	TGTGCCAGTAGTTCCGGGACAGGGGTCTCTGGAAACACCATATATTTT	CASSSGTGVSGNTIYF
TRBV30	.	TRBJ1-3	.	TGTGCCTGGGAAACAAAGAACTCTGGAAACACCATATATTTT	CAWETKNSGNTIYF
TRBV25-1	.	TRBJ2-7	.	TGTGCCAGCAGTGGGTATAGCGAGCAGTACTTC	CASSGYSEQYF